Listed below are T cell receptor beta chains from one sample, sequenced in a study of OX40 agonist ivuxolimab in advanced cancers. Sequencing was performed with immunoSEQ multiplex PCR; in TCRdb, only in-frame clones are kept and a portion is missing. The sample records about 79,000 clones, about 94% being singletons. Specimen: CD4+ or CD8+ T cells sorted from blood, collected in a trial of the OX40 agonist ivuxolimab. Receptors were obtained from an adult with an advanced solid tumor such as melanoma, head and neck, liver or kidney cancer. Each CDR3 is given with its conserved first and last residue. The D gene is left open where the match is weak. Expanded clones are given a class, and other clones once, few, many or no size at all.

CDR3aa: CASKTSGSYEQYF
CDR3nt: TGTGCCAGCAAAACTAGCGGTTCCTACGAGCAGTACTTC
v_gene: TRBV6-5
abundance: NA
d_gene: TRBD2
j_gene: TRBJ2-7

CDR3aa: CASSSPGAGKYGTGELFF
CDR3nt: TGTGCCAGCAGCTCCCCCGGGGCGGGGAAGTACGGAACCGGGGAGCTGTTTTTT
v_gene: TRBV11-3
abundance: NA
d_gene: NA
j_gene: TRBJ2-2

CDR3aa: CASSLQGVGQPQHF
CDR3nt: TGTGCCAGCAGCTTACAGGGGGTAGGACAGCCCCAGCATTTT
v_gene: TRBV7-2
abundance: NA
d_gene: TRBD1
j_gene: TRBJ1-5

CDR3aa: CASSSRDTQYF
CDR3nt: TGTGCCAGCAGCTCCAGAGATACGCAGTATTTT
v_gene: TRBV11-2
abundance: NA
d_gene: NA
j_gene: TRBJ2-3

CDR3aa: CASSFRGQGREKLFF
CDR3nt: TGTGCCAGCAGCTTCCGGGGACAGGGGCGGGAAAAACTGTTTTTT
v_gene: TRBV13
abundance: NA
d_gene: TRBD1
j_gene: TRBJ1-4

CDR3aa: CASSLPGQGPFF
CDR3nt: TGTGCCAGCAGTTTACCCGGACAGGGTCCGTTCTTC
v_gene: TRBV27
abundance: NA
d_gene: TRBD1
j_gene: TRBJ2-1

CDR3aa: CASSEGETQYF
CDR3nt: TGTGCCAGCAGTGAGGGGGAGACCCAGTACTTC
v_gene: TRBV7-9
abundance: NA
d_gene: NA
j_gene: TRBJ2-5

CDR3aa: CASSQEGRTTGELFF
CDR3nt: TGCGCCAGCAGCCAAGAGGGCAGAACAACCGGGGAGCTGTTTTTT
v_gene: TRBV4-1
abundance: NA
d_gene: NA
j_gene: TRBJ2-2

CDR3aa: CASSQDIGGQGETETQYF
CDR3nt: TGCGCCAGCAGCCAAGATATAGGGGGACAGGGCGAGACGGAGACCCAGTACTTC
v_gene: TRBV4-3
abundance: once
d_gene: TRBD1
j_gene: TRBJ2-5

CDR3aa: CASRQSDFNQPQHF
CDR3nt: TGTGCCAGCAGGCAATCGGACTTTAATCAGCCCCAGCATTTT
v_gene: TRBV28
abundance: NA
d_gene: NA
j_gene: TRBJ1-5

CDR3aa: CASRHGDGGTDTQYF
CDR3nt: TGTGCCAGCAGGCATGGGGACGGGGGCACAGATACGCAGTATTTT
v_gene: TRBV7-9
abundance: NA
d_gene: NA
j_gene: TRBJ2-3

CDR3aa: CASSTTTVTSEKLFF
CDR3nt: TGTGCCAGCAGTACGACGACAGTTACCTCCGAAAAACTGTTTTTT
v_gene: TRBV11-2
abundance: once
d_gene: NA
j_gene: TRBJ1-4

CDR3aa: CASTLLGTDGVDGYTF
CDR3nt: TGTGCCAGCACCCTTTTGGGGACCGACGGGGTGGATGGCTACACCTTC
v_gene: TRBV28
abundance: once
d_gene: NA
j_gene: TRBJ1-2

CDR3aa: CASSLARGITGELFF
CDR3nt: TGTGCCAGCAGCTTGGCCAGGGGTATCACCGGGGAGCTGTTTTTT
v_gene: TRBV4-2
abundance: NA
d_gene: NA
j_gene: TRBJ2-2

CDR3aa: CANREGGGYGYTF
CDR3nt: TGTGCCAACCGGGAGGGGGGCGGATATGGCTACACCTTC
v_gene: TRBV2
abundance: once
d_gene: NA
j_gene: TRBJ1-2

CDR3aa: CASSSTQGDPEQYF
CDR3nt: TGTGCCAGCAGCTCCACACAGGGAGATCCAGAGCAGTACTTC
v_gene: TRBV7-3
abundance: NA
d_gene: NA
j_gene: TRBJ2-5

CDR3aa: CASSSSIYGYTF
CDR3nt: TGTGCCAGCAGCTCTTCTATCTATGGCTACACCTTC
v_gene: TRBV7-9
abundance: NA
d_gene: NA
j_gene: TRBJ1-2

CDR3aa: CASSPQGEINEKLFF
CDR3nt: TGTGCCAGCAGCCCGCAGGGGGAAATTAATGAAAAACTGTTTTTT
v_gene: TRBV9
abundance: NA
d_gene: TRBD1
j_gene: TRBJ1-4

CDR3aa: CASSLGRGAPYEQYF
CDR3nt: TGTGCCAGCAGTTTAGGGCGGGGGGCTCCCTACGAGCAGTACTTC
v_gene: TRBV27
abundance: NA
d_gene: TRBD2
j_gene: TRBJ2-7

CDR3aa: CASSSGRGITEAFF
CDR3nt: TGTGCCAGCAGCTCGGGACGGGGGATCACTGAAGCTTTCTTT
v_gene: TRBV7-3
abundance: NA
d_gene: NA
j_gene: TRBJ1-1

CDR3aa: CATRLAGAPADTQYF
CDR3nt: TGCGCCACCCGACTAGCGGGGGCCCCGGCGGATACGCAGTATTTT
v_gene: TRBV5-1
abundance: NA
d_gene: TRBD2
j_gene: TRBJ2-3

CDR3aa: CASSLSVGYGYTF
CDR3nt: TGTGCCAGCAGTTTATCCGTGGGATATGGCTACACCTTC
v_gene: TRBV27
abundance: NA
d_gene: NA
j_gene: TRBJ1-2

CDR3aa: CASSGPALHF
CDR3nt: TGTGCCAGTAGTGGGCCAGCGCTCCACTTC
v_gene: TRBV19
abundance: NA
d_gene: NA
j_gene: TRBJ1-2

CDR3aa: CASSLFGEGKSYEQYF
CDR3nt: TGTGCCAGCAGCTTATTCGGAGAGGGAAAATCCTACGAGCAGTACTTC
v_gene: TRBV7-9
abundance: NA
d_gene: NA
j_gene: TRBJ2-7

CDR3aa: CASSVNYGYTF
CDR3nt: TGTGCCAGCAGCGTAAACTATGGCTACACCTTC
v_gene: TRBV5-8
abundance: NA
d_gene: NA
j_gene: TRBJ1-2

CDR3aa: CASSVVASQDYGYTF
CDR3nt: TGTGCCAGCAGCGTAGTAGCTTCACAGGACTATGGCTACACCTTC
v_gene: TRBV9
abundance: NA
d_gene: NA
j_gene: TRBJ1-2